This entry lists 30 T cell receptor beta chains sequenced from one sample in a study of siplizumab effects on memory and regulatory T cells (dated by TCRdb to the late 2010s). Receptors were amplified or captured by the immunoSEQ multiplex PCR assay. This is the immuneACCESS table as TCRdb keeps it, with only in-frame sequences that have V and J called. A part of the clones is gone; compared with another copy, unresolved V genes explain less than half, and the rest is unexplained. For this sample there are 75,000 to 100,000 clones; roughly 94% appear just once. The top ten clones comprise 0.3% of the sample. Input material: non-Treg CD4+ T cells sorted from blood. What the cell subset or site label conveys for this sample: FACS-sorted unstimulated CD4+ non-regulatory T cells. These receptors originate from a human donor in good health.

In this sample, this clone turned up a few times. The genes are TRBV5-1 and TRBJ1-6, with a possible D match to TRBD1 (6 bases). Germline assignment: CDR1 SGHRS and CDR2 YFSETQ. This CDR3 is 16 amino acids long. V was shortened by 3 bases and J by 10 bases, with 20 bases between the two germline ends. CDR3 loop: CASSSGRGQGTSPLHF. CDR3 bases: TGCGCCAGCAGCTCCGGCCGGGGGCAGGGTACCTCACCCCTCCACTTT.

This chain joins TRBV7-3 and TRBJ2-7; possibly TRBD2 for D (5 bases). CDR1 is SGHTA, CDR2 FQGTGA, per germline. CDR3 size: 15 residues. The V and J ends lost 1 base and 0 bases respectively, with 10 bases between them. CDR3 sequence: CASSLRTGSSYEQYF. In nucleotides, the CDR3 is TGTGCCAGCAGCTTAAGGACGGGGAGCTCCTACGAGCAGTACTTC.

The rearrangement joins TRBV10-3 to TRBJ2-7; no clear D. The CDR3 extends over 15 amino acids. Germline V gives CDR1 ENHRY, CDR2 SYGVKD. V dropped 3 bases and J dropped 6 bases, with 18 bases sitting between them. The CDR3, as DNA: TGTGCCATCAGTGACGGCTCGAGGCCGCGCTTCGAGCAGTACTTC. It encodes CAISDGSRPRFEQYF.

CDR3 DNA sequence: TGTGCCAGCAGCCTAGCGGGAGGCTACGAGCAGTACTTC. Its protein product is CASSLAGGYEQYF. This chain joins TRBV6-5 and TRBJ2-7; 11 bases are shared with TRBD2. The ends lost 6 bases at V and 3 bases at J; junction bases unmatched: 1. Germline CDR1 MNHEY, CDR2 SVGAGI. The CDR3 has 13 amino acids.

This clone showed up just once. This sequence joins TRBV2 and TRBJ1-3; D unresolved. Germline CDR1 SNHLY, CDR2 FYNNEI. Trimming shortened V by 7 bases and J by 2 bases, and 12 bases separated the two germline ends. This CDR3 spans 14 amino acids. Here the CDR3 DNA reads TGTGCCAGCAACTACGGGAGCGCTGGAAACACCATATATTTT. It codes for CASNYGSAGNTIYF.

Points on this clone: Additional DNA sequences in this sample encode the identical CDR3. The genes are TRBV2 and TRBJ1-3; D not resolved. The germline V gene encodes CDR1 SNHLY and CDR2 FYNNEI. The CDR3 covers 15 residues. Trimming removed 4 bases from V and 0 bases from J, with 10 bases in between. The CDR3 bases are TGTGCCAGCAGTGTCGGTGGAGGCTCTGGAAACACCATATATTTT. Encoded protein: CASSVGGGSGNTIYF. The full variable domain, in which reference TRBV2 and TRBJ1-3 provide the parts outside the CDR3, is EPEVTQTPSHQVTQMGQEVILRCVPISNHLYFYWYRQILGQKVEFLVSFYNNEISEKSEIFDDQFSVERPDGSNFTLKIRSTKLEDSAMYFCASSVGGGSGNTIYFGEGSWLTVV.

The chain joins TRBV9 to TRBJ2-1; the D is unclear. Germline values: CDR1 SGDLS, CDR2 YYNGEE. Trimming stripped 2 bases from V and 6 bases from J, with 9 bases between. This CDR3 spans 13 amino acids. CDR3 nucleotide sequence: TGTGCCAGCAGCGTTGGGCCGTCCAATGAGCAGTTCTTC. Translation gives CASSVGPSNEQFF.

The chain is built from TRBV4-1 and TRBJ2-5; 8 bases map to TRBD1. Germline CDR1 is MGHRA and CDR2 is YSYEKL. V was pared by 1 base and J by 2 bases, with 6 bases of the junction left unmatched. The CDR3 is 16 amino acids. The CDR3 sequence is CASSQVSGGLQETQYF. In nucleotides, the CDR3 is TGCGCCAGCAGCCAAGTTTCAGGGGGCCTTCAAGAGACCCAGTACTTC.

This chain links TRBV5-6 with TRBJ2-1; the match to TRBD2 covers 8 bases. V lost 3 bases to trimming and J lost 4 bases; unmatched junction nucleotides: 12. Germline V gene sequence: CDR1 SGHDT, CDR2 YYEEEE. This CDR3 is 17 amino acids long. The CDR3 spells CASSSPLAGSGYNEQFF. CDR3 nucleotides: TGTGCCAGCAGCTCACCTTTAGCGGGATCGGGGTACAATGAGCAGTTCTTC.

V usage is TRBV4-1 and J usage is TRBJ2-1, with D perhaps given as TRBD1 or TRBD2 (6 bases each). V was cut by 6 bases and J by 8 bases, with 20 bases left in between. Germline V gene sequence: CDR1 MGHRA, CDR2 YSYEKL. The CDR3 covers 15 residues. The CDR3 region is CASREALGGRDEQFF. CDR3 bases: TGCGCCAGCAGAGAGGCCCTAGGGGGGCGGGATGAGCAGTTCTTC.

This chain joins TRBV9 and TRBJ2-6; D is unresolved. Trimming took 1 base from V and 0 from J, leaving 14 bases between them. Germline V gives CDR1 SGDLS, CDR2 YYNGEE. The CDR3 is made up of 18 amino acids. CDR3 protein: CASSVYPSTISGANVLTF. Here the CDR3 DNA reads TGTGCCAGCAGCGTATACCCGTCCACTATCTCTGGGGCCAACGTCCTGACTTTC.

The J gene is TRBJ2-1, the V gene TRBV5-1; TRBD2 matches at 11 bases. V was clipped by 5 bases and J by 10 bases; unmatched bases: 17. Germline V gives CDR1 SGHRS, CDR2 YFSETQ. This CDR3 has 17 residues. CDR3 amino acids: CASRGSGRASSHEEQFF. The DNA of the CDR3 is TGCGCCAGCAGGGGTAGCGGGAGGGCCTCTTCTCATGAGGAGCAGTTCTTC.

V usage is TRBV7-9 and J usage is TRBJ2-1; D unresolved. The V end lost 2 bases, the J end lost 8 bases, and 13 bases lay between the germline ends. This CDR3 spans 14 amino acids. Per germline, CDR1 SEHNR and CDR2 FQNEAQ (reference sequence). CDR3 region: CASSLPGRIYEQFF. In DNA form, the CDR3 reads TGTGCCAGCAGCTTACCGGGCAGGATCTATGAGCAGTTCTTC. The complete variable domain, with remaining parts taken from reference TRBV7-9 and TRBJ2-1, reads DTGVSQNPRHKITKRGQNVTFRCDPISEHNRLYWYRQTLGQGPEFLTYFQNEAQLEKSRLLSDRFSAERPKGSFSTLEIQRTEQGDSAMYLCASSLPGRIYEQFFGPGTRLTVL.

The chain recombines TRBV5-1 with TRBJ2-1, with D hard to call. In germline, CDR1 is SGHRS, CDR2 YFSETQ. The V end lost 1 base, the J end lost 10 bases, and 6 bases lay between the germline ends. The CDR3 has 11 amino acids. This chain's CDR3 is CASSLSFEQFF. CDR3 bases: TGCGCCAGCAGCTTGAGTTTCGAGCAGTTCTTC.

The V and J genes are TRBV20-1 and TRBJ1-2, with D perhaps matching TRBD1 (6 bases). Germline values: CDR1 DFQATT, CDR2 SNEGSKA (reference sequence). The CDR3 totals 11 residues. V lost 5 bases and J lost 7, with 11 bases in between. The CDR3 reads CSALGGGGYTF. The CDR3 DNA sequence: TGCAGTGCTCTGGGGGGCGGTGGCTACACCTTC.

DNA of the CDR3: TGCGCCAGCAGCTTAATGGGGGCAGAGGAGACCCAGTACTTC. Translated, it gives CASSLMGAEETQYF. This rearrangement joins TRBV5-1 to TRBJ2-5; D is perhaps TRBD1 (6 bases). V lost 2 bases and J lost 5, with 13 bases in between. Germline V CDR1 and CDR2: SGHRS, YFSETQ. The CDR3 is 14 residues long.

V is TRBV4-2 and J is TRBJ1-4; 7 bases align to TRBD1. Unmatched junction bases numbered 7, after V lost 1 base and J lost 5 bases. The CDR3 has 16 residues. CDR1 LGHNA and CDR2 YNFKEQ come from the germline V gene. The CDR3 sequence is CASSQAGGGGNEKLFF. DNA for the CDR3: TGTGCCAGCAGCCAAGCTGGGGGAGGGGGCAATGAAAAACTGTTTTTT.

The chain joins TRBV19 to TRBJ2-3, with TRBD2 as a possible D gene (5 bases). CDR1 is LNHDA and CDR2 is SQIVND in the germline V gene (reference sequence). The CDR3 sequence is 14 residues long. Trimming pared 3 bases from V and 1 base from J, leaving 8 bases between. The CDR3 protein is CASSIMGGTDTQYF. CDR3 coding DNA: TGTGCCAGTAGTATCATGGGAGGCACAGATACGCAGTATTTT. The complete variable domain, with remaining parts taken from reference TRBV19 and TRBJ2-3, reads DGGITQSPKYLFRKEGQNVTLSCEQNLNHDAMYWYRQDPGQGLRLIYYSQIVNDFQKGDIAEGYSVSREKKESFPLTVTSAQKNPTAFYLCASSIMGGTDTQYFGPGTRLTVL.

The CDR3 spells CASSVGPGGDGQTGNTIYF. The CDR3 bases are TGTGCCAGCAGCGTGGGCCCGGGCGGGGACGGACAGACTGGAAACACCATATATTTT. V gene TRBV9 combines with J gene TRBJ1-3; a weak D match, TRBD1 (6 bases). V gave up 2 bases and J gave up 2 bases, with 23 bases separating them. This CDR3 is built from 19 residues. Germline V CDR1 and CDR2: SGDLS, YYNGEE.

This clone is a singleton in its sample. This chain links TRBV5-4 with TRBJ1-6, with D possibly TRBD1 on 5 matching bases. Germline CDR1 reads SGHNT; CDR2 reads YYREEE (reference sequence). V dropped 0 bases and J dropped 0 bases, with 7 bases sitting between them. This CDR3 contains 16 residues. The CDR3 sequence is CASSLGGSSYNSPLHF. DNA of the CDR3: TGTGCCAGCAGCTTGGGGGGCAGCTCCTATAATTCACCCCTCCACTTT.

In this sample, this clone turned up once. J is TRBJ2-3 and V is TRBV27, with 11 bases aligning to TRBD2. This CDR3 has 15 residues. Trimming cost V 5 bases and J 7 bases; bases outside gene matches: 8. Looked up from germline, CDR1 is MNHEY and CDR2 is SMNVEV (reference sequence). The CDR3 sequence is CASSPLAGGLNTQYF. In DNA form, the CDR3 reads TGTGCCAGCAGTCCATTAGCGGGGGGGCTCAATACGCAGTATTTT.

This chain joins TRBV4-1 and TRBJ2-3; weak D call: TRBD2 (5 bases). The germline V gene has CDR1 MGHRA and CDR2 YSYEKL. V gave up 1 base and J gave up 0 bases, with 8 bases separating them. The CDR3 spans 15 residues. The CDR3 sequence is CASSQVGASTDTQYF. The CDR3 DNA sequence: TGCGCCAGCAGCCAAGTGGGAGCTAGCACAGATACGCAGTATTTT.

The rearrangement links TRBV7-3 to TRBJ1-5; weak D call: TRBD1 (6 bases). The CDR3 extends over 13 amino acids. Trimming removed 5 bases from V and 8 bases from J, with 13 bases in between. Germline V CDR1 and CDR2: SGHTA, FQGTGA. The CDR3, as DNA: TGTGCCAGCAGCCTCAGGGGTGGAGAGCCCCAGCATTTT. Protein product: CASSLRGGEPQHF. Complete variable domain (other parts from reference TRBV7-3 and TRBJ1-5): GAGVSQTPSNKVTEKGKYVELRCDPISGHTALYWYRQSLGQGPEFLIYFQGTGAADDSGLPNDRFFAVRPEGSVSTLKIQRTERGDSAVYLCASSLRGGEPQHFGDGTRLSIL.

The rearrangement joins TRBV7-3 to TRBJ2-3; D gene uncertain. This CDR3 comprises 13 residues. Trimming pared 4 bases from V and 6 bases from J, leaving 11 bases between. Germline V lookup: CDR1 SGHTA, CDR2 FQGTGA. As DNA, the CDR3 is TGTGCCAGCAGCTACGCAGGAGCTGATACGCAGTATTTT. Its protein is CASSYAGADTQYF.

The genes are TRBV7-3 and TRBJ1-1; D is ambiguous. The CDR3 length is 15 residues. V lost 5 bases, J lost 1 base, and 14 bases lay in between. Germline loops: CDR1 SGHTA, CDR2 FQGTGA. For the CDR3, the DNA is TGTGCCAGCAGCCCTGAATCTTCCGCGAACACTGAAGCTTTCTTT. This gives the protein CASSPESSANTEAFF.

In regard to this clone: One end of the junction varies from germline; a read error may be responsible. The chain recombines TRBV5-1 with TRBJ2-7, with TRBD2 as a possible D gene (5 bases). CDR1 and CDR2 from the germline V gene are SGHRS and YFSETQ. The CDR3 contains 13 residues. The CDR3, as DNA: TGCGCCAGCAGTTCGGGGAGCTCCTGCGAGCAGTACTTC. It is translated as CASSSGSSCEQYF.

This clone was counted only a few times. This rearrangement joins TRBV19 to TRBJ1-1; D gene uncertain. The V gene lost 5 bases and the J gene lost 0 bases, with 7 bases spanning the gap. The CDR3 is 13 amino acids. Germline CDR1 reads LNHDA; CDR2 reads SQIVND (reference sequence). The CDR3 sequence is CASSPVMNTEAFF. For the CDR3, the DNA is TGTGCCAGTAGTCCCGTTATGAACACTGAAGCTTTCTTT.

The V and J genes are TRBV30 and TRBJ1-2; tentatively, D is TRBD1 (6 bases). Germline CDR1 GTSNPN, CDR2 SVGIG (reference sequence). CDR3 length: 12 amino acids. V lost 5 bases to trimming and J lost 7 bases, with 14 bases between them. CDR3 in amino acids: CAWRPGAGGYTF. CDR3 DNA sequence: TGTGCCTGGCGACCGGGGGCTGGTGGCTACACCTTC.

This clone was picked up one time. The chain has TRBV11-3 and TRBJ2-3; 14 bases match TRBD2. This CDR3 comprises 18 residues. Germline-derived CDR1 and CDR2 are SGHNT and YENEEA. Losses at the gene ends were 5 bases for V and 3 bases for J; bases not matched to a gene: 10. DNA for the CDR3: TGTGCCAGCAGCCCCAAGAGACTAGCGGGAGGGAAAACAGATACGCAGTATTTT. Protein product: CASSPKRLAGGKTDTQYF.

The rearrangement joins TRBV14 to TRBJ2-7; unclear D gene. This CDR3 is 11 amino acids long. CDR1 and CDR2 from the germline V gene are SGHDN and FVKESK. Trimming stripped 3 bases from V and 2 bases from J, with 2 bases between. CDR3 protein: CASSHTYEQYF. The CDR3 DNA sequence: TGTGCCAGCAGCCACACCTACGAGCAGTACTTC.